This T cell receptor (beta chain) was sequenced for a study of Ad26.COV2.S vaccination and SARS-CoV-2 variants. General study results and limits: Spike-specific responses of CD8+ and CD4+ T cells were reported to display substantial breadth after vaccination. Vaccinees and placebo recipients showed similar non-spike TCR breadth.

As for this clone: Antigen specificity is unknown.

The repertoire was sequenced with immunoSEQ multiplex PCR; TCRdb's copy has only in-frame clones and lacks some. Of about 350,000 clones detected, approximately 90% appear once; the ten largest clones hold 3.9%. This CDR3 is built from 16 residues. With 4 bases clipped from V and 1 base from J, the junction kept 7 bases outside the gene matches. The germline CDR1 and CDR2 sequences are SEHNR and FQNEAQ (reference sequence). The genes are TRBV7-9 and TRBJ1-1; 9 bases line up with TRBD1. The sequences come from peripheral blood, collected after recovery from COVID-19. This TCR came from a human donor who had recovered from COVID-19. CDR3: CASSSRGGQGNTEAFF. In DNA, the CDR3 is TGTGCCAGCAGCTCTAGGGGGGGACAGGGGAACACTGAAGCTTTCTTT.